The rows below give T cell receptor beta chains drawn from one sample of a study of beta chain features in type 1 diabetes. Using immunoSEQ multiplex PCR, the repertoire was profiled, and TCRdb retains in-frame clones only, with some absent. The repertoire has about 28,000 clones, roughly two thirds of them found once; the top ten carry about 2.2%. The specimen was Tregs from blood. The receptors were gathered from a woman younger than 45 with type 1 diabetes. The CDR3 runs from the conserved cysteine through the conserved F or W. The D gene is left open where the match is weak. A row's size may be missing; if present it is once, few, many or a size class.

TRBD2,16,TRBV5-1,NA,TRBJ2-1,CASSDFSGGSYNEQFF,TGCGCCAGCAGCGACTTTAGCGGGGGCTCCTACAATGAGCAGTTCTTC
NA,13,TRBV19,NA,TRBJ1-1,CASSTPRGTEAFF,TGTGCCAGTAGTACCCCTAGGGGGACTGAAGCTTTCTTT
TRBD1,13,TRBV7-3,NA,TRBJ1-1,CASSRDSNTEAFF,TGTGCCAGCAGCCGGGACAGTAACACTGAAGCTTTCTTT
TRBD1,15,TRBV30,NA,TRBJ1-1,CAWSTWTGMNTEAFF,TGTGCCTGGAGTACCTGGACAGGGATGAACACTGAAGCTTTCTTT
NA,11,TRBV6-6,NA,TRBJ1-2,CASSWTAGYTF,TGTGCCAGCAGTTGGACTGCTGGCTACACCTTC
NA,15,TRBV6-4,NA,TRBJ2-7,CASSDSTELSYEQYF,TGTGCCAGCAGTGACTCTACAGAGTTATCCTACGAGCAGTACTTC
NA,16,TRBV19,NA,TRBJ2-1,CASRRGGTTSYNEQFF,TGTGCCAGTAGGAGAGGCGGGACCACCTCCTACAATGAGCAGTTCTTC
NA,13,TRBV7-2,NA,TRBJ2-7,CASKRDWTYEQYF,TGTGCCAGCAAGAGGGACTGGACCTACGAGCAGTACTTC
TRBD1,14,TRBV2,NA,TRBJ2-5,CASSELAGGETQYF,TGTGCCAGCAGTGAATTGGCAGGGGGAGAGACCCAGTACTTC
TRBD1,15,TRBV10-1,NA,TRBJ2-3,CASSPGQARTDTQYF,TGCGCCAGCAGTCCGGGACAGGCTCGCACAGATACGCAGTATTTT
TRBD1,14,TRBV11-3,NA,TRBJ1-2,CASSPRTGNYGYTF,TGTGCCAGCAGTCCCCGGACAGGGAACTATGGCTACACCTTC
TRBD2,15,TRBV9,NA,TRBJ2-7,CASSVGPAGAYEQYF,TGTGCCAGCAGCGTAGGTCCAGCGGGAGCCTACGAGCAGTACTTC
NA,15,TRBV6-1,once,TRBJ2-3,CASVQGFVRADTQYF,TGTGCCAGCGTTCAGGGCTTCGTTCGCGCGGATACGCAGTATTTT
TRBD1,12,TRBV30,few,TRBJ2-5,CAWGTGAETQYF,TGTGCCTGGGGGACAGGGGCAGAGACCCAGTACTTC
NA,12,TRBV29-1,NA,TRBJ2-5,CSVDPSQETQYF,TGCAGCGTTGATCCCAGTCAAGAGACCCAGTACTTC
NA,15,TRBV6-5,few,TRBJ2-2,CASSYSSANTGELFF,TGTGCCAGCAGTTACAGTAGCGCGAACACCGGGGAGCTGTTTTTT
NA,14,TRBV6-5,NA,TRBJ2-2,CASIGSPFTGELFF,TGTGCCAGCATTGGTAGCCCTTTCACCGGGGAGCTGTTTTTT
TRBD1,15,TRBV19,NA,TRBJ2-3,CASSMGTGFTDTQYF,TGTGCCAGTAGTATGGGGACAGGGTTCACAGATACGCAGTATTTT
NA,17,TRBV5-1,NA,TRBJ2-7,CASSHNLRGLSSYEQYF,TGCGCCAGCAGCCACAATCTGAGAGGACTTTCCTCCTACGAGCAGTACTTC
NA,13,TRBV2,NA,TRBJ1-1,CASSGRANTEAFF,TGTGCCAGCAGTGGGAGGGCGAACACTGAAGCTTTCTTT
TRBD2,15,TRBV29-1,few,TRBJ2-1,CSLLPRGLAYNEQFF,TGCAGCCTATTGCCCCGGGGACTAGCATACAATGAGCAGTTCTTC
NA,12,TRBV19,NA,TRBJ2-2,CASSIRGGELFF,TGTGCCAGTAGTATAAGGGGGGGGGAGCTGTTTTTT
TRBD1,14,TRBV7-3,NA,TRBJ2-1,CASSPGTGANEQFF,TGTGCCAGCAGCCCCGGGACAGGGGCGAATGAGCAGTTCTTC
TRBD2,15,TRBV5-1,few,TRBJ2-5,CASSKTSWGEETQYF,TGCGCCAGCAGCAAGACTAGCTGGGGCGAAGAGACCCAGTACTTC
TRBD2,14,TRBV7-3,NA,TRBJ2-1,CASSITSGGNEQFF,TGTGCCAGCAGCATCACTAGCGGGGGGAATGAGCAGTTCTTC
NA,17,TRBV7-2,NA,TRBJ2-1,CASSFGVMGEAYNEQFF,TGTGCCAGCAGCTTCGGTGTTATGGGGGAGGCCTACAATGAGCAGTTCTTC
TRBD1,11,TRBV28,few,TRBJ2-1,CASSSRTGKIF,TGTGCCAGCAGTTCTCGGACAGGGAAGATCTTC
TRBD2,14,TRBV7-9,NA,TRBJ2-7,CASSFGTSPLEQYF,TGTGCCAGCAGCTTCGGGACTAGCCCCCTCGAGCAGTACTTC
TRBD2,15,TRBV5-6,NA,TRBJ2-1,CASSLSREAGYEQFF,TGTGCCAGCAGCTTGTCGCGGGAGGCGGGCTATGAGCAGTTCTTC
NA,17,TRBV18,once,TRBJ2-5,CASSPPRQAGVQETQYF,TGTGCCAGCTCACCACCCCGACAGGCGGGGGTTCAAGAGACCCAGTACTTC